A selection of T cell receptor beta chains follows, all from one sample in a study of T cells in localized non-small cell lung cancer. Here immunoSEQ multiplex PCR was the method, and the copy in TCRdb shows in-frame clones only, minus some. The table shows fewer than 30,000 clones, with roughly 90% occurring only once. Sequenced material: PBMCs, taken before any cancer treatment. The receptors derive from a man between 40 and 70 years old with stage II lung adenocarcinoma. CDR3s include the opening cysteine and the closing phenylalanine or tryptophan. The order of the fields is clone size, V gene, D gene, J gene, CDR3 DNA, CDR3 protein. The D gene is left open where the match is weak. Size is stated for part of the rows, as once, few or many counts, or as a class when the clone is expanded.

.	TRBV5-6	.	TRBJ1-2	TGTGCCGCCTCCGGGGGCGGTCTTTCCTATGGCTACACCTTC	CAASGGGLSYGYTF
.	TRBV25-1	TRBD1	TRBJ2-7	TGTGCCAGCAGTTCACCATACAGGGGCGAGCAGTACTTC	CASSSPYRGEQYF
.	TRBV4-2	TRBD2	TRBJ2-5	TGTGCCAGCAGCCCAATAATTAGCGGGGGTTCAGAGACCCAGTACTTC	CASSPIISGGSETQYF
.	TRBV18	TRBD1	TRBJ1-5	TGTGCCAGCTCACCTAACAGGGGGCAGCCCCAGCATTTT	CASSPNRGQPQHF
.	TRBV9	TRBD1	TRBJ2-5	TGTGCCAGCAGCGTAGGAGGGGGCAGGGGAGAGGAGACCCAGTACTTC	CASSVGGGRGEETQYF
.	TRBV10-3	.	TRBJ2-5	TGTGCCATCAGTGTAACGGGGACGGGGAGCCAAGAGACCCAGTACTTC	CAISVTGTGSQETQYF
.	TRBV28	.	TRBJ1-1	TGTGCCAGCAGTTCTCGACAGTACACTGAAGCTTTCTTT	CASSSRQYTEAFF
.	TRBV4-1	TRBD2	TRBJ2-1	TGCGCCAGCAGCCGCGGGACGGGAGCGGGAGCCGATGAGCAGTTCTTC	CASSRGTGAGADEQFF
once	TRBV6-5	.	TRBJ1-2	TGTGCCAGCAGTTACCCGGATTCCTATGGCTACACCTTC	CASSYPDSYGYTF
.	TRBV4-1	.	TRBJ1-1	TGCGCCAGCAGCCAAGAGGCGGGGTACACTGAAGCTTTCTTT	CASSQEAGYTEAFF
once	TRBV4-2	.	TRBJ1-5	TGTGCCAGCAGCCCAACCGGCGACAATCAGCCCCAGCATTTT	CASSPTGDNQPQHF
.	TRBV4-1	.	TRBJ1-1	TGCGCCAGCAGCCCCCTACAGGGAATCACTGAAGCTTTCTTT	CASSPLQGITEAFF
.	TRBV28	TRBD1	TRBJ1-5	TGTGCCAGCAGCACCCCCGGGACAGGGGGCCATCAGCCCCAGCATTTT	CASSTPGTGGHQPQHF
.	TRBV6-6	TRBD1	TRBJ1-5	TGTGCCAGCAGTTTAGGAGGGGGCGCAGGACAGCCCCAGCATTTT	CASSLGGGAGQPQHF